This record looks at one T cell receptor (beta chain) sequence and its context. PCR employed 60 Vbeta and 13 Jbeta primers. The table came from immunoSEQ multiplex PCR; TCRdb's copy has only in-frame clones and leaves some out. Here the sample spans about 180,000 clones, 80% to 90% being singletons. The data stem from a study of cytomegalovirus exposure and HLA in healthy donors. The wider study: Earlier, 110 million or so unique TCR beta sequences were recovered from around 200 million T cells by an analysis.

Germline V lookup: CDR1 LGHNA, CDR2 YNFKEQ. V lost 1 base and J lost 6; bases outside the gene matches: 3. CDR3 size: 15 residues. The chain employs TRBV4-2 and TRBJ2-3; 11 bases fit TRBD1. Specimen: PBMCs. The sequence was obtained from a male donor in good health and CMV-seronegative. Here the CDR3 DNA reads TGTGCCAGCAGCCAAGGGGACAGGGGGGAGGATACGCAGTATTTT. Protein sequence: CASSQGDRGEDTQYF.